This TCR beta chain was obtained from a study of blood T cell repertoires in COVID-19. This clone came up once. Produced via immunoSEQ multiplex PCR; TCRdb's table is partial and in-frame only. The table shows around 420,000 clones, with roughly 86% occurring only once. Per the germline V gene, CDR1 is SNHLY and CDR2 is FYNNEI. V gave up 5 bases and J gave up 1 base, with 8 bases separating them. The CDR3 extends over 13 amino acids. The sequencing input was PBMCs or T cells enriched from blood (not recorded which). J is TRBJ1-1 and V is TRBV2; no reliable D call. This TCR came from a woman aged 40 to 49 with acute COVID-19. The CDR3 region is CASSSHQNTEAFF. The CDR3 DNA reads as TGTGCCAGCAGTTCACACCAGAACACTGAAGCTTTCTTT.